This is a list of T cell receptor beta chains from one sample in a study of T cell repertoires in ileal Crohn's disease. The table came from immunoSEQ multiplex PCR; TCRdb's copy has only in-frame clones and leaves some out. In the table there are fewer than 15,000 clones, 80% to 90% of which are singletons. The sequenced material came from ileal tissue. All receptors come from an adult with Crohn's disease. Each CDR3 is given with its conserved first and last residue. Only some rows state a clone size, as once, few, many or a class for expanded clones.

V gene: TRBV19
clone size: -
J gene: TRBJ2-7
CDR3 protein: CASGSGQGYEQYF

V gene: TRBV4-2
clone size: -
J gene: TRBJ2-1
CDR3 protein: CASSQEGGRGEQFF

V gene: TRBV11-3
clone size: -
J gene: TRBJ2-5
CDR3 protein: CASSLMEGETQYF

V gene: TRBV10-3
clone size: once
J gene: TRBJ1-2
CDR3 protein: CAIPDREQGYTF

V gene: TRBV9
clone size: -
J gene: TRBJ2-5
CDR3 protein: CASSSSGNWETQYF

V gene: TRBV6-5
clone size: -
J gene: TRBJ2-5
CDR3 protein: CASSRDRQETQYF

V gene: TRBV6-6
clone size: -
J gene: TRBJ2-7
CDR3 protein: CASSYPAGRYF

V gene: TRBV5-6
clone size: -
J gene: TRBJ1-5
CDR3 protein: CASSLTGSGNQPQHF

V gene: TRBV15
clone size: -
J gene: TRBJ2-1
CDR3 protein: CATSRDTSGRVHNEQFF

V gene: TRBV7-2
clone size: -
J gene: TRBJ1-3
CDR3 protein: CASSGRGGNTIYF

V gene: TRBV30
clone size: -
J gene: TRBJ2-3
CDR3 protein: CAFQIPGLVTDTQYF

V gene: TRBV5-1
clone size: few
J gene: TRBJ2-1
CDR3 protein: CASSRQVSNEQFF

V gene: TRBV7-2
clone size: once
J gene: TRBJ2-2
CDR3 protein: CASSLAMSAGELFF

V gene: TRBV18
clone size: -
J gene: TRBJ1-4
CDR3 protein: CASSPAWGRDEKLFF